One and the same sample provided the 29 T cell receptor beta chains below, sequenced in a study of tumor-infiltrating lymphocytes in oesophageal squamous cell carcinoma. From the PCR reads, TCRdb called clonotypes with MiXCR, one entry per CDR3 protein. The sample has 9,500 or so distinct CDR3 sequences; around 63% are singletons. The sequencing input was esophageal tumor tissue. The receptors derive from a male donor with esophageal squamous cell carcinoma.

This clonotype is classed as medium-sized. The chain carries TRBV7-9 and TRBJ2-7; D ambiguous. The V end lost 5 bases, the J end lost 4 bases, and 9 bases lay between the germline ends. The CDR3 sequence is 12 residues long. Germline loops: CDR1 SEHNR, CDR2 FQNEAQ (reference sequence). CDR3 DNA: TGTGCCAGCAGCGCCCACTTTTACGAGCAGTACTTC. It codes for CASSAHFYEQYF. Based on the CDR3 plus reference TRBV7-9 and TRBJ2-7, the full variable domain is DTGVSQNPRHKITKRGQNVTFRCDPISEHNRLYWYRQTLGQGPEFLTYFQNEAQLEKSRLLSDRFSAERPKGSFSTLEIQRTEQGDSAMYLCASSAHFYEQYFGPGTRLTVT.

In its sample, this clonotype was seen a few times. The V gene is TRBV7-2, the J gene TRBJ1-2; possibly TRBD1 for D (5 bases). The CDR3 runs to 13 residues. With 1 base removed from V and 3 bases from J, the gap between germline ends came to 6 bases. Germline CDR1 is SGHTA and CDR2 is FQGNSA. The CDR3 here is CASSLGRDYGYTF. Here the CDR3 DNA reads TGTGCCAGCAGCTTAGGCAGGGACTATGGCTACACCTTC.

This clonotype was observed at least ten times. This could be a read error, since a much larger clone is one nucleotide away. The V call is TRBV7-9, the J call TRBJ2-7; D is unresolved. Trimming stripped 3 bases from V and 7 bases from J, with 16 bases between. The CDR3 contains 14 residues. Germline CDR1 reads SEHNR; CDR2 reads FQNEAQ (reference sequence). CDR3 in amino acids: CASSLDGRYNEQYF. In DNA form, the CDR3 reads TGTGCCAGCAGCTTGGACGGACGCTACAATGAGCAGTACTTC. The full variable domain, rest sourced from reference TRBV7-9 and TRBJ2-7, is DTGVSQNPRHKITKRGQNVTFRCDPISEHNRLYWYRQTLGQGPEFLTYFQNEAQLEKSRLLSDRFSAERPKGSFSTLEIQRTEQGDSAMYLCASSLDGRYNEQYFGPGTRLTVT.

This clonotype was seen more than once but under ten times. V and J are TRBV6-1 and TRBJ2-7; a possible D gene is TRBD1 (6 bases). Germline loops: CDR1 MNHNS, CDR2 SASEGT. The V gene lost 5 bases and the J gene lost 2 bases, with 13 bases spanning the gap. This CDR3 has 14 amino acids. DNA of the CDR3: TGTGCCAGCAGTCCTAGGGGGACCCCCTACGAGCAGTACTTC. Protein: CASSPRGTPYEQYF.

This clonotype was found a few times. With a much larger clone just one base away, this may be a read error. The chain uses TRBV5-3 and TRBJ2-1; 10 bases agree with TRBD2. The end of the DNA is better explained by TRBJ2-7, so the J call may be wrong. TRBV5-3 is identified as an open reading frame with a role that is uncertain. The CDR3 is 14 amino acids. CDR3 sequence reads: CASTLAGVMNEQYF. The DNA of the CDR3 is TGTGCCAGCACGCTAGCGGGAGTTATGAATGAGCAGTACTTC.

This clonotype was observed a few times. The chain links TRBV7-2 to TRBJ2-5; a possible D gene is TRBD1 (6 bases). The germline V gene encodes CDR1 SGHTA and CDR2 FQGNSA. The CDR3 spans 12 residues. V lost 7 bases to trimming and J lost 7 bases, with 13 bases between them. The CDR3 region is CASTLLGGTQYF. The CDR3 DNA reads TGTGCCAGCACCCTCTTAGGGGGGACCCAGTACTTC.

The chain combines TRBV7-8 with TRBJ1-2; D is unclear. The length of the CDR3 is 14 residues. The germline CDR1 and CDR2 sequences are SGHVS and FQNEAQ. Trimming shortened V by 1 base and J by 7 bases, and 13 bases separated the two germline ends. CDR3 sequence reads: CASSLELGRSGYTF. The CDR3 DNA reads as TGTGCCAGCAGCTTAGAGCTCGGGAGGAGTGGCTACACCTTC.

This clonotype was seen repeatedly, ten times or more. The chain employs TRBV6-1 and TRBJ2-7, with 14 bases aligning to TRBD2. This CDR3 spans 15 amino acids. Germline values: CDR1 MNHNS, CDR2 SASEGT. J gave up 6 bases and V 7 bases, and 8 bases lay outside the gene matches. DNA of the CDR3: TGTGCCAGCAATAGGGGACTAGCGGGAGTTGTCGAGCAGTACTTC. Encoded protein: CASNRGLAGVVEQYF.

The rearrangement links TRBV10-3 to TRBJ2-1; D might be TRBD2 (6 bases). The DNA end lines up better with TRBJ2-4; the J call may be wrong. Germline-derived CDR1 and CDR2 are ENHRY and SYGVKD. The CDR3 consists of 12 residues. CDR3 region: CAVRDSQSFQYF. CDR3 DNA sequence: TGTGCCGTCCGGGACTCCCAGTCGTTTCAGTACTTC.

This clonotype appeared a few times. The CDR3 DNA reads TGTGCCAGCAGCCCACAGACAGCGCCGAATGAGCAGTTCTTC. This encodes CASSPQTAPNEQFF. This rearrangement joins TRBV7-6 to TRBJ2-1; D possibly corresponds to TRBD1 (5 bases). CDR3 size: 14 residues. The V and J ends lost 5 bases and 7 bases respectively, with 15 bases between them. Germline values: CDR1 SGHVS, CDR2 FNYEAQ.

Only a few counts were recorded for this clonotype. V gene TRBV7-8 combines with J gene TRBJ2-1; TRBD1 might be the D (5 bases). The end of the DNA aligns better with TRBJ2-7, so the J call may be wrong. CDR1 and CDR2 from the germline V gene are SGHVS and FQNEAQ. The CDR3 is made up of 15 amino acids. The CDR3 DNA reads TGTGCCAGCAGCTTGTATGCCCAGGGTAACTACGAGCAGTACTTC. This codes for CASSLYAQGNYEQYF.

This sequence joins TRBV6-6 and TRBJ2-1; possible D gene TRBD2, 6 bases. Trimming cost V 2 bases and J 8 bases, with 13 bases left between them. Per germline, CDR1 MNHNY and CDR2 SVGAGI (reference sequence). The CDR3 is 14 residues long. As DNA, the CDR3 is TGTGCCAGCAGTTACCTCAGGCGGGGTGATGAGCAGTTCTTC. Translation gives CASSYLRRGDEQFF.

The V and J genes are TRBV11-2 and TRBJ2-1; TRBD1 might be the D (5 bases). The length of the CDR3 is 13 residues. Trimming took 2 bases from V and 9 from J, leaving 11 bases between them. CDR1 is SGHAT, CDR2 FQNNGV, per germline. The CDR3, as DNA: TGTGCCAGCAGCTTATCATTTCAGGGTGAGCAGTTCTTC. Protein sequence: CASSLSFQGEQFF. Using reference TRBV11-2 and TRBJ2-1 for the parts outside the CDR3, the full variable domain is EAGVAQSPRYKIIEKRQSVAFWCNPISGHATLYWYQQILGQGPKLLIQFQNNGVVDDSQLPKDRFSAERLKGVDSTLKIQPAKLEDSAVYLCASSLSFQGEQFFGPGTRLTVL.

This clonotype was counted only a few times. The V call is TRBV7-6, the J call TRBJ2-7; a possible D gene is TRBD2 (7 bases). The J call may not be correct, given that the DNA end is closer to TRBJ2-1. This CDR3 has 16 residues. CDR1 is SGHVS and CDR2 is FNYEAQ in the germline V gene. The CDR3 here is CASSSLGGGPSHEQFF. CDR3 sequence (DNA): TGTGCCAGCAGCTCGCTAGGGGGGGGGCCGAGTCATGAGCAGTTCTTC.

This chain connects TRBV7-6 to TRBJ2-5, with 9 bases identical to TRBD2. The DNA end is a closer match to TRBJ2-1, so the J assignment may be wrong. This CDR3 is built from 17 residues. Germline V gene sequence: CDR1 SGHVS, CDR2 FNYEAQ. The CDR3 loop is CASSPRGSGRSDNEQFF. CDR3 in DNA: TGTGCCAGCAGCCCTAGGGGTAGCGGGAGATCAGACAATGAGCAGTTCTTC.

The rearrangement links TRBV7-2 to TRBJ2-3; the D gene is possibly TRBD2 (7 bases). Trimming took 5 bases from V and 5 from J, leaving 14 bases between them. Germline V lookup: CDR1 SGHTA, CDR2 FQGNSA. The CDR3 length is 14 residues. The CDR3 coding sequence is TGTGCCAGCAGCGGCCCGGGGGGCCAAGATACGCAGTATTTT. Translation: CASSGPGGQDTQYF. The whole variable domain, filled in from reference TRBV7-2 and TRBJ2-3, reads GAGVSQSPSNKVTEKGKDVELRCDPISGHTALYWYRQSLGQGLEFLIYFQGNSAPDKSGLPSDRFSAERTGGSVSTLTIQRTQQEDSAVYLCASSGPGGQDTQYFGPGTRLTVL.

This clonotype was seen more than once but under ten times. The gene calls are TRBV7-3 and TRBJ2-7; weak D call: TRBD2 (6 bases). The CDR3 is 13 amino acids. V gave up 5 bases and J gave up 3 bases, with 11 bases separating them. Germline V gene lookup returns CDR1 SGHTA and CDR2 FQGTGA. In nucleotides, the CDR3 is TGTGCCAGCAGCCGACTGGGGGGCTACGAGCAGTACTTC. Translating gives CASSRLGGYEQYF. Variable domain in full (rest from reference TRBV7-3 and TRBJ2-7): GAGVSQTPSNKVTEKGKYVELRCDPISGHTALYWYRQSLGQGPEFLIYFQGTGAADDSGLPNDRFFAVRPEGSVSTLKIQRTERGDSAVYLCASSRLGGYEQYFGPGTRLTVT.

This chain connects TRBV7-9 to TRBJ2-6, with D hard to call. Germline-derived CDR1 and CDR2 are SEHNR and FQNEAQ (reference sequence). The CDR3 is 15 residues long. V was clipped by 2 bases and J by 0 bases, with 5 bases between them. CDR3 in DNA: TGTGCCAGCAGCTTACACAGCTCTGGGGCCAACGTCCTGACTTTC. Protein product: CASSLHSSGANVLTF.

About this clonotype itself: With a much larger clone just one base away, this may be a read error. The V call is TRBV18, the J call TRBJ2-1; 12 bases agree with TRBD1. The closer fit of TRBJ2-7 to the DNA end suggests the J call may be wrong. Germline V CDR1 and CDR2: KGHSH, LQKENI. The CDR3 runs to 14 residues. The CDR3 DNA is TGTGCCAGCTCAGACGGGACAGGGGGCAATGAGCAGTACTTC. It translates to CASSDGTGGNEQYF.

CDR3 sequence reads: CATSGAGGSDTQYF. The CDR3 DNA is TGTGCCACCAGTGGGGCAGGGGGATCAGATACGCAGTATTTT. V is TRBV24-1 and J is TRBJ2-3, with TRBD1 matching over 7 bases. V lost 5 bases to trimming and J lost 4 bases; unmatched junction nucleotides: 5. The germline V gene encodes CDR1 KGHDR and CDR2 SFDVKD. The CDR3 consists of 14 residues.

This clonotype was observed a few times. This sequence joins TRBV7-9 and TRBJ2-1, with D unclear. The CDR3 has 13 amino acids. Between the trimmed V and J ends, which lost 5 bases and 6 bases, there was a span of 11 bases. Germline values: CDR1 SEHNR, CDR2 FQNEAQ (reference sequence). In DNA, the CDR3 is TGTGCCAGCAGCCCTTCACGGAGCAATGAGCAGTTCTTC. Its protein is CASSPSRSNEQFF. The whole variable domain, remainder taken from reference TRBV7-9 and TRBJ2-1, is DTGVSQNPRHKITKRGQNVTFRCDPISEHNRLYWYRQTLGQGPEFLTYFQNEAQLEKSRLLSDRFSAERPKGSFSTLEIQRTEQGDSAMYLCASSPSRSNEQFFGPGTRLTVL.

The rearrangement joins TRBV7-9 to TRBJ2-5, with a possible D match to TRBD1 (7 bases). The J call may be incorrect, as the DNA end agrees better with TRBJ2-7. The CDR3 is made up of 17 amino acids. Germline V gene data show CDR1 as SEHNR and CDR2 as FQNEAQ (reference sequence). In DNA form, the CDR3 reads TGTGCCAGCAGCTCAGGGGGGTCCGGGACTGACCCCTACGAGCAGTACTTC. This translates into CASSSGGSGTDPYEQYF.

This clonotype was counted once. The chain carries TRBV12-3 or TRBV12-4 and TRBJ2-1; D call uncertain. CDR3 length: 12 amino acids. V was clipped by 4 bases and J by 13 bases, with 14 bases between them. The CDR3 DNA follows: TGTGCCAGCAGTTCCCTGCGAGAGACCCAGTTCTTC. Translation: CASSSLRETQFF.

This chain joins TRBV5-6 and TRBJ2-1; 7 positions agree with TRBD2. With the DNA end fitting TRBJ2-7 better, the J assignment may be wrong. The CDR3 loop spans 18 amino acids. CDR1 SGHDT and CDR2 YYEEEE come from the germline V gene. The chain's CDR3 is CASSWNRRDYLVEGEQYF. The CDR3 DNA sequence: TGTGCCAGCAGCTGGAACCGCCGGGACTATTTGGTGGAAGGGGAGCAGTACTTC.

The genes are TRBV7-3 and TRBJ2-5; D is unclear. The J call is in doubt because the DNA end fits TRBJ2-1 better. The CDR3 contains 14 residues. Germline V gene data show CDR1 as SGHTA and CDR2 as FQGTGA. The CDR3 sequence: CASSLLPQTNEQFF. The CDR3 coding sequence is TGTGCCAGCAGCTTACTCCCACAAACCAATGAGCAGTTCTTC.

The gene calls are TRBV7-9 and TRBJ2-3, with TRBD2 matching 12 bases. The end of the DNA aligns better with TRBJ2-1, so the J call may be wrong. Germline V gene data show CDR1 as SEHNR and CDR2 as FQNEAQ (reference sequence). This CDR3 is 15 amino acids long. Here the CDR3 DNA reads TGTGCCAGCAGCTTAGTGGGGACTAGCGGGTATGAGCAGTTCTTC. It specifies CASSLVGTSGYEQFF.

The gene calls are TRBV6-6 and TRBJ1-1; D not certain. The ends were cut back, 3 bases at V and 5 bases at J, with 10 bases in the middle. CDR3 length: 13 amino acids. The germline CDR1 and CDR2 sequences are MNHNY and SVGAGI (reference sequence). CDR3 region: CASSYSVRTEAFF. The CDR3 nucleotides are TGTGCCAGCAGTTATTCAGTGAGGACTGAAGCTTTCTTT.

J is TRBJ1-5 and V is TRBV7-8; unclear D gene. Trimming cost V 4 bases and J 2 bases, with 12 bases left between them. CDR3 size: 15 residues. Germline V gene sequence: CDR1 SGHVS, CDR2 FQNEAQ. This CDR3 reads CASSSESRGNQPQHF. As DNA, the CDR3 is TGTGCCAGCAGCTCCGAATCGAGGGGCAATCAGCCCCAGCATTTT.

The chain is built from TRBV7-3 and TRBJ2-1, with D hard to call. V was clipped by 4 bases and J by 7 bases, with 14 bases between them. The CDR3 has 14 residues. Germline assignment: CDR1 SGHTA and CDR2 FQGTGA. CDR3 protein: CASSSEPAWNEQFF. The CDR3, as DNA: TGTGCCAGCAGCTCCGAGCCCGCATGGAATGAGCAGTTCTTC.